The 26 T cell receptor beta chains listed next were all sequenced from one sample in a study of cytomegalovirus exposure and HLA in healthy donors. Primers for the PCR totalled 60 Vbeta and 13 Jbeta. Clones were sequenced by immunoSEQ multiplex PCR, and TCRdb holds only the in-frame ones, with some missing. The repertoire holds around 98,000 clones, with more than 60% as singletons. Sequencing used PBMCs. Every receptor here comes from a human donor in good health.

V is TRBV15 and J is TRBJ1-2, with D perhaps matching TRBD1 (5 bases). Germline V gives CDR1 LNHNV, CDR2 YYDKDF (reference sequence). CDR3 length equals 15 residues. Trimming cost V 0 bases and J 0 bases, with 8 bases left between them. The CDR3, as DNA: TGTGCCACCAGCAGAGAGGCAGGGCCTAACTATGGCTACACCTTC. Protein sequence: CATSREAGPNYGYTF. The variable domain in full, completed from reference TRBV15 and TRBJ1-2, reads DAMVIQNPRYQVTQFGKPVTLSCSQTLNHNVMYWYQQKSSQAPKLLFHYYDKDFNNEADTPDNFQSRRPNTSFCFLDIRSPGLGDTAMYLCATSREAGPNYGYTFGSGTRLTVV.

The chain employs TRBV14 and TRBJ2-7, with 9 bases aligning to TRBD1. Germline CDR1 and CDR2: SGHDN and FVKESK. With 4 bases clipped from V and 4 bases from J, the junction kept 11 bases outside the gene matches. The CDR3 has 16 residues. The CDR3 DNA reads TGTGCCAGCAGCCGCCTAGCCGGGACAGGGAAATACGAGCAGTACTTC. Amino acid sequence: CASSRLAGTGKYEQYF. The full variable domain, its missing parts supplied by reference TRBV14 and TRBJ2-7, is EAGVTQFPSHSVIEKGQTVTLRCDPISGHDNLYWYRRVMGKEIKFLLHFVKESKQDESGMPNNRFLAERTGGTYSTLKVQPAELEDSGVYFCASSRLAGTGKYEQYFGPGTRLTVT.

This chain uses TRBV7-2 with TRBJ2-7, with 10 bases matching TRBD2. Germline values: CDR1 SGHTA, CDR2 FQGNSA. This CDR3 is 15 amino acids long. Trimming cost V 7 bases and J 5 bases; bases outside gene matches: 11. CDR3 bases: TGTGCCAGCACCCCCCGGCTAGCGGGAGTGCACGAGCAGTACTTC. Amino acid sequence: CASTPRLAGVHEQYF. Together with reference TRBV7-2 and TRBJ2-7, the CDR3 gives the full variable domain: GAGVSQSPSNKVTEKGKDVELRCDPISGHTALYWYRQSLGQGLEFLIYFQGNSAPDKSGLPSDRFSAERTGGSVSTLTIQRTQQEDSAVYLCASTPRLAGVHEQYFGPGTRLTVT.

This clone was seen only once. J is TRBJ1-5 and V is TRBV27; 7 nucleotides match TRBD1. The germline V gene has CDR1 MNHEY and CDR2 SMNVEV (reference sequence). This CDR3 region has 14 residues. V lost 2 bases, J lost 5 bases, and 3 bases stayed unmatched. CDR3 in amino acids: CASSLLGTDQPQHF. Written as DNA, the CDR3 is TGTGCCAGCAGTTTACTGGGGACAGATCAGCCCCAGCATTTT.

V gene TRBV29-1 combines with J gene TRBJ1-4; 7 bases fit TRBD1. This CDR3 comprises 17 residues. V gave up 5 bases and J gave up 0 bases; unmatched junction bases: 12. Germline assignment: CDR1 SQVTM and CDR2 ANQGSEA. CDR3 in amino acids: CSVLGPGQSATNEKLFF. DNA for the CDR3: TGCAGCGTTTTGGGGCCGGGACAGTCCGCAACTAATGAAAAACTGTTTTTT.

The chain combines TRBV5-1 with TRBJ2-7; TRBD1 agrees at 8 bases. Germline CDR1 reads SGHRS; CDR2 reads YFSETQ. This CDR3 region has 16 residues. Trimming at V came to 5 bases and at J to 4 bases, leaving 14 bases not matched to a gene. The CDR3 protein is CASSSGPQGALYEQYF. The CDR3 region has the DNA TGCGCCAGCAGTTCGGGACCCCAGGGGGCTCTATACGAGCAGTACTTC.

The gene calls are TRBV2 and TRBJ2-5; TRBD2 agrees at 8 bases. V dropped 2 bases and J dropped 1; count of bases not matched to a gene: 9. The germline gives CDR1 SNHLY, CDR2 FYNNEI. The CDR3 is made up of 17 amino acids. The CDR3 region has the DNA TGTGCCAGCAGTGAATGTCAAGCGGGAGACTGCCAAGAGACCCAGTACTTC. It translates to CASSECQAGDCQETQYF.

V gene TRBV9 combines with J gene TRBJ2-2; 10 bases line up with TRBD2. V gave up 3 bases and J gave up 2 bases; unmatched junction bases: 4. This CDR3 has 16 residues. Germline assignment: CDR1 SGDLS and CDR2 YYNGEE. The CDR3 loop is CASSGSGRANTGELFF. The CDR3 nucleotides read TGTGCCAGCAGCGGGAGCGGGAGGGCCAACACCGGGGAGCTGTTTTTT.

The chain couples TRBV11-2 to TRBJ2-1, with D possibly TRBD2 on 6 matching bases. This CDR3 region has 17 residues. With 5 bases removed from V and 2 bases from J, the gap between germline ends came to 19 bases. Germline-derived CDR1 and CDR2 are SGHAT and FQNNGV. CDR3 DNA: TGTGCCAGCAGCCCCCGGAGTGCGGGAACTACCTACAATGAGCAGTTCTTC. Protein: CASSPRSAGTTYNEQFF. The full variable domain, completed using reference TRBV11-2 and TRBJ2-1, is EAGVAQSPRYKIIEKRQSVAFWCNPISGHATLYWYQQILGQGPKLLIQFQNNGVVDDSQLPKDRFSAERLKGVDSTLKIQPAKLEDSAVYLCASSPRSAGTTYNEQFFGPGTRLTVL.

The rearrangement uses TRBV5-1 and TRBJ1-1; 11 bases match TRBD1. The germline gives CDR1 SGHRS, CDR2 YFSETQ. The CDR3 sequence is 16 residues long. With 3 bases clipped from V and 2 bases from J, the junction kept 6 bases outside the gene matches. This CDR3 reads CASSSGQGASNTEAFF. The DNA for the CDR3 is TGCGCCAGCAGCTCCGGACAGGGGGCCTCAAACACTGAAGCTTTCTTT.

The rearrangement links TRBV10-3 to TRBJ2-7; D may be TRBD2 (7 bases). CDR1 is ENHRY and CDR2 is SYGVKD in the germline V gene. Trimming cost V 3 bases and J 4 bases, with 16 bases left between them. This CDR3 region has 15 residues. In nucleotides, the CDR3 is TGTGCCATCAGTGACCCCTCGGGGGGCGGTTACGAGCAGTACTTC. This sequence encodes CAISDPSGGGYEQYF.

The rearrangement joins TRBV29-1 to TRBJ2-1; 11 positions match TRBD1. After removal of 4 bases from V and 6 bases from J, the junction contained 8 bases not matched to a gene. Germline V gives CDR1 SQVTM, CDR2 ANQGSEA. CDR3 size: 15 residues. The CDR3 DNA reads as TGCAGCGTTGCGGTCGGACAGGGGGCGCGCAATGAGCAGTTCTTC. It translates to CSVAVGQGARNEQFF.

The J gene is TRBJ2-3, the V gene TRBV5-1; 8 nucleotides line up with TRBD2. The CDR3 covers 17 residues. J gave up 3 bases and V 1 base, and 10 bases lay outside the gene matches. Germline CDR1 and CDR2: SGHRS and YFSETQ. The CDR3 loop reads CASSLKTGGPVTDTQYF. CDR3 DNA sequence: TGCGCCAGCAGCTTGAAGACGGGGGGGCCCGTTACAGATACGCAGTATTTT.

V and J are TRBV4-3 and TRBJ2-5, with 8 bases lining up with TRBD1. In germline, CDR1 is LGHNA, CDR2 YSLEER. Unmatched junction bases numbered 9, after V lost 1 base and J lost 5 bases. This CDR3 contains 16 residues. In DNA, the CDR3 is TGCGCCAGCAGCCAAGGAACCGGGACAGGTGGGGAGACCCAGTACTTC. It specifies CASSQGTGTGGETQYF.

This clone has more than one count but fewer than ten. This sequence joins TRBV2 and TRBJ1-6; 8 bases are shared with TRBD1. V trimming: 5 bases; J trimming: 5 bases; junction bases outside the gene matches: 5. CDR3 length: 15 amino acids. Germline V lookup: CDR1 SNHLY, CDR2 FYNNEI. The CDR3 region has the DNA TGTGCCAGCAGTATCGGGACAGGCAATAATTCACCCCTCCACTTT. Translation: CASSIGTGNNSPLHF.

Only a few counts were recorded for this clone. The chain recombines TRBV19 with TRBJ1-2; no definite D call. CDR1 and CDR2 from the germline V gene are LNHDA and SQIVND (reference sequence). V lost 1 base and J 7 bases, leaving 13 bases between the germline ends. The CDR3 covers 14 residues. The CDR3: CASSIGRAQPGYTF. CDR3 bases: TGTGCCAGTAGTATAGGGAGGGCGCAGCCTGGCTACACCTTC.

This CDR3 reads CASSLDGAGATDTQYF. The CDR3 DNA follows: TGCGCCAGCAGCTTGGACGGGGCGGGGGCTACAGATACGCAGTATTTT. The chain links TRBV5-1 to TRBJ2-3; a weak D match, TRBD2 (7 bases). The V gene lost 0 bases and the J gene lost 3 bases, with 14 bases spanning the gap. In germline, CDR1 is SGHRS, CDR2 YFSETQ. This CDR3 region has 16 residues.

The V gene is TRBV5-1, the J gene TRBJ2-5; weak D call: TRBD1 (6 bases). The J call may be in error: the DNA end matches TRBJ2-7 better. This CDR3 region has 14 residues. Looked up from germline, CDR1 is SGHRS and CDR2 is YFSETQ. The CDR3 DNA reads TGCGCCAGCAGCTTGCGCAGGGGAGAGTACGAGCAGTACTTC. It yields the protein CASSLRRGEYEQYF.

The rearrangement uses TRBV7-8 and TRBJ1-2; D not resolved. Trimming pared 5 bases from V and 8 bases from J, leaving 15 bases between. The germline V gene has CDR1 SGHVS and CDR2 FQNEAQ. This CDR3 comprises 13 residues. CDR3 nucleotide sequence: TGTGCCAGCAGCATCGAGAGGACGGGAGGCTACACCTTC. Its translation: CASSIERTGGYTF.

CDR3 in amino acids: CASSRGLDRGSRYEQYF. Written as DNA, the CDR3 is TGTGCCAGCAGCCGAGGACTCGACAGGGGGTCAAGATACGAGCAGTACTTC. The V and J genes are TRBV5-6 and TRBJ2-7; 9 positions match TRBD1. The V gene end was trimmed by 4 bases and the J gene end by 4 bases; junction bases not matched to a gene: 15. CDR1 SGHDT and CDR2 YYEEEE come from the germline V gene. This CDR3 is built from 17 residues.

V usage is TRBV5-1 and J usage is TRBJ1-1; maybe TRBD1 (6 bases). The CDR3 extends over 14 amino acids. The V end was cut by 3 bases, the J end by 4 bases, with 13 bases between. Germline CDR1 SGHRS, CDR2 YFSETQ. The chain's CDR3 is CASSSNLGGTEAFF. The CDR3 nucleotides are TGCGCCAGCAGCTCCAACCTAGGGGGCACTGAAGCTTTCTTT.

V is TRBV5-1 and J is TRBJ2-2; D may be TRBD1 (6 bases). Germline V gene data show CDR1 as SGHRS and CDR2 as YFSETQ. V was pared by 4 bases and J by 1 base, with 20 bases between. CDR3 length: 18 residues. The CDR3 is CASSRGNPKGQNTGELFF. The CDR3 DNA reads TGCGCCAGCAGCAGGGGAAACCCAAAGGGACAGAACACCGGGGAGCTGTTTTTT.

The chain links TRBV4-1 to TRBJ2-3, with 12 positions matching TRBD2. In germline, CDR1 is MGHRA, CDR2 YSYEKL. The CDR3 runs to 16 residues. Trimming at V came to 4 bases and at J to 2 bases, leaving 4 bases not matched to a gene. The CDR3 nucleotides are TGCGCCAGCAGCCCCCGACTAGCGGGAGACACAGATACGCAGTATTTT. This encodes CASSPRLAGDTDTQYF.

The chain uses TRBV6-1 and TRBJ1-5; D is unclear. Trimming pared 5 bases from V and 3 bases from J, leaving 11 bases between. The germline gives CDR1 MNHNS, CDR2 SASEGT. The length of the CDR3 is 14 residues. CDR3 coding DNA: TGTGCCAGCAGTCCGCATCAGATCAATCAGCCCCAGCATTTT. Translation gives CASSPHQINQPQHF.

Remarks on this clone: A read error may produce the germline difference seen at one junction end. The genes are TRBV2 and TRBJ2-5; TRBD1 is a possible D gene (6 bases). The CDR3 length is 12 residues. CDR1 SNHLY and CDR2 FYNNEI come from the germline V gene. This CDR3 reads CASSQGKEAQYF. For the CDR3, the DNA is TGTGCCAGCAGTCAGGGGAAAGAGGCCCAGTACTTC. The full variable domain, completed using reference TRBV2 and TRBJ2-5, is EPEVTQTPSHQVTQMGQEVILRCVPISNHLYFYWYRQILGQKVEFLVSFYNNEISEKSEIFDDQFSVERPDGSNFTLKIRSTKLEDSAMYFCASSQGKEAQYFGPGTRLLVL.

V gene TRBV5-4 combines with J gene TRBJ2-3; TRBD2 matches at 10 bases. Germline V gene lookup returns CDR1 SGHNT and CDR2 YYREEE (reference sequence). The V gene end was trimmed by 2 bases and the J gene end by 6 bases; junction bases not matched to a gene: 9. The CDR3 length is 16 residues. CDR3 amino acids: CASSLRSGGAADTQYF. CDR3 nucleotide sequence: TGTGCCAGCAGCTTAAGAAGCGGGGGGGCGGCCGATACGCAGTATTTT.